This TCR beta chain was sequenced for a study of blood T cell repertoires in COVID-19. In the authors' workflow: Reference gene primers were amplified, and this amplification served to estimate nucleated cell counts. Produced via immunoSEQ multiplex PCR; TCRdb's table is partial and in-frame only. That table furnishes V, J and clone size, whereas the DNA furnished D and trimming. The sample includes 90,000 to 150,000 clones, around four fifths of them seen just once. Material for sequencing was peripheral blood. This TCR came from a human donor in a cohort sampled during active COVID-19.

CDR3 sequence (DNA): TGTGCCAGCAGCCACAACAGGGGCGTTAATGAAAAACTGTTTTTT. Translating gives CASSHNRGVNEKLFF. The chain joins TRBV3-1 (or the pseudogene TRBV3-2) to TRBJ1-4, with 7 bases lining up with TRBD1. The junction had 5 bases not matched to a gene; V was cut back by 3 bases and J by 4 bases. This CDR3 region has 15 residues. Germline V CDR1 and CDR2: LGHDT, YNNKEL (reference sequence).